The 32 T cell receptor beta chains presented below share a single source sample, sequenced in a study of blood T cell repertoires in COVID-19 (dated by TCRdb to between 2020 and 2021). The method behind the library was the immunoSEQ multiplex PCR assay. The table was pulled from immuneACCESS by TCRdb, which kept in-frame rearrangements only. Such tables lose some clones; where checked, under half of the loss comes from unresolved V genes, and the rest has no known cause. In this sample the table shows hundreds of thousands of clones, about four fifths of which occur a single time. The ten largest clones take up about 5.3% of the sample. Sequencing was performed on PBMCs or T cells enriched from blood (not recorded which). The receptors were sampled from a woman between 45 and 65 years old who had been exposed to COVID-19.

The table lists this clone with a few counts. The chain couples TRBV13 to TRBJ2-1, with TRBD1 as a possible D gene (6 bases). Trimming took 5 bases from V and 2 from J, leaving 13 bases between them. Germline V gene sequence: CDR1 PRHDT, CDR2 FYEKMQ (reference sequence). The CDR3 is made up of 15 amino acids. Written as DNA, the CDR3 is TGTGCCAGCAGCGGCGGACAGAACGCCTACAATGAGCAGTTCTTC. Protein product: CASSGGQNAYNEQFF.

The chain employs TRBV23-1 and TRBJ1-4, with D perhaps TRBD1 (5 bases). TRBV23-1 carries the ORF label, with uncertain function. The CDR3 loop spans 16 amino acids. V lost 0 bases and J 7 bases, leaving 15 bases between the germline ends. The CDR3 bases are TGCGCCAGCAGTCAATCTCGCGGGGGTGTTTGTGAAAAACTGTTTTTT. It codes for CASSQSRGGVCEKLFF.

This chain connects TRBV6-5 to TRBJ1-1; 7 positions agree with TRBD1. Germline V lookup: CDR1 MNHEY, CDR2 SVGAGI. The CDR3 sequence is 15 residues long. Germline trimming cut 7 bases from V and 1 base from J; bases unmatched to any gene: 9. The CDR3 sequence is CASTRTHRGNTEAFF. The CDR3 region has the DNA TGTGCCAGCACCCGAACCCACAGGGGGAACACTGAAGCTTTCTTT.

V is TRBV30 and J is TRBJ1-1; D is ambiguous. CDR1 GTSNPN and CDR2 SVGIG come from the germline V gene (reference sequence). The V end was cut by 4 bases, the J end by 8 bases, with 11 bases between. The CDR3 is made up of 11 amino acids. CDR3 sequence: CAWTTPWEAFF. The CDR3 DNA sequence: TGTGCCTGGACAACTCCTTGGGAAGCTTTCTTT.

The chain joins TRBV20-1 to TRBJ1-2; D is unresolved. Germline V CDR1 and CDR2: DFQATT, SNEGSKA (reference sequence). With 0 bases removed from V and 7 bases from J, the gap between germline ends came to 6 bases. The CDR3 has 11 amino acids. CDR3 sequence reads: CSAREISGYTF. The CDR3 region has the DNA TGCAGTGCTAGAGAAATCAGTGGCTACACCTTC.

This sequence joins TRBV18 and TRBJ2-1; 11 positions agree with TRBD2. V lost 0 bases and J lost 7; bases outside the gene matches: 5. Germline lookup yields CDR1 KGHSH and CDR2 LQKENI. The CDR3 spans 16 residues. The CDR3 here is CASSPPSGGAVNEQFF. CDR3 nucleotides: TGTGCCAGCTCACCACCTAGCGGGGGGGCCGTAAATGAGCAGTTCTTC. The entire variable domain, with the rest obtained from reference TRBV18 and TRBJ2-1, is as follows: NAGVMQNPRHLVRRRGQEARLRCSPMKGHSHVYWYRQLPEEGLKFMVYLQKENIIDESGMPKERFSAEFPKEGPSILRIQQVVRGDSAAYFCASSPPSGGAVNEQFFGPGTRLTVL.

This sequence joins TRBV7-2 and TRBJ2-2, with a weak D call TRBD1 (7 bases). CDR3 length equals 14 residues. Trimming took 6 bases from V and 5 from J, leaving 13 bases between them. Germline assignment: CDR1 SGHTA and CDR2 FQGNSA. The CDR3 is CASSRTGLTGELFF. The CDR3 coding sequence is TGTGCCAGCAGTCGGACAGGACTAACCGGGGAGCTGTTTTTT.

CDR3 protein: CASSRSGGSNTGELFF. The DNA for the CDR3 is TGCGCCAGCAGCCGGAGCGGGGGATCGAACACCGGGGAGCTGTTTTTT. This sequence joins TRBV4-3 and TRBJ2-2; 8 positions match TRBD2. V shed 4 bases and J 0 bases; nucleotides not matched to a gene: 4. The CDR3 has 16 residues. The V gene's germline CDR1 is LGHNA and CDR2 YSLEER.

This chain connects TRBV7-9 to TRBJ1-1; 7 bases map to TRBD1. CDR3 size: 13 residues. Germline V gene data show CDR1 as SEHNR and CDR2 as FQNEAQ (reference sequence). V shed 1 base and J 5 bases; nucleotides not matched to a gene: 1. The CDR3 DNA reads as TGTGCCAGCAGCTTAGTGACAGGGACTGAAGCTTTCTTT. This codes for CASSLVTGTEAFF.

The chain combines TRBV4-3 with TRBJ1-4; a weak D match, TRBD1 (6 bases). Trimming removed 0 bases from V and 8 bases from J, with 13 bases in between. The CDR3 is made up of 15 amino acids. CDR1 LGHNA and CDR2 YSLEER come from the germline V gene. CDR3 coding DNA: TGCGCCAGCAGCCAAGAGGCCAGGGGACAAGAAAAACTGTTTTTT. Translated: CASSQEARGQEKLFF.

The V and J genes are TRBV29-1 and TRBJ1-2; possibly TRBD1 for D (5 bases). Between the trimmed V and J ends, which lost 7 bases and 3 bases, there was a span of 12 bases. CDR1 and CDR2 from the germline V gene are SQVTM and ANQGSEA. The CDR3 is 12 amino acids. CDR3 protein: CSARRGDYGYTF. The CDR3 nucleotides are TGCAGCGCCCGGCGGGGGGACTATGGCTACACCTTC. Using reference TRBV29-1 and TRBJ1-2 for the parts outside the CDR3, the full variable domain is SAVISQKPSRDICQRGTSLTIQCQVDSQVTMMFWYRQQPGQSLTLIATANQGSEATYESGFVIDKFPISRPNLTFSTLTVSNMSPEDSSIYLCSARRGDYGYTFGSGTRLTVV.

The V gene is TRBV9, the J gene TRBJ2-3, with TRBD1 as a possible D gene (6 bases). V was cut by 7 bases and J by 1 base, with 16 bases left in between. The germline V gene encodes CDR1 SGDLS and CDR2 YYNGEE. CDR3 length: 15 amino acids. The chain's CDR3 is CASGPQDRRTDTQYF. DNA of the CDR3: TGTGCCAGCGGTCCTCAAGACAGGCGCACAGATACGCAGTATTTT.

This CDR3 reads CATLAKGVAFF. In nucleotides, the CDR3 is TGTGCCACTCTCGCAAAGGGGGTGGCTTTCTTT. The chain uses TRBV28 and TRBJ1-1; TRBD1 is a possible D gene (6 bases). The CDR3 runs 11 residues. CDR1 and CDR2 from the germline V gene are MDHEN and SYDVKM. The ends were cut back, 10 bases at V and 11 bases at J, with 17 bases in the middle.

The chain recombines TRBV24-1 with TRBJ2-3; 10 bases map to TRBD1. Germline CDR1 KGHDR, CDR2 SFDVKD. Germline trimming cut 7 bases from V and 4 bases from J; bases unmatched to any gene: 4. The CDR3 loop spans 14 amino acids. CDR3 coding DNA: TGTGCCACCAGGGGGGACAGGGGTCCAGATACGCAGTATTTT. Protein: CATRGDRGPDTQYF.

The rearrangement uses TRBV4-1 and TRBJ1-1, with D possibly matching TRBD1 (5 bases). The CDR3 is made up of 14 amino acids. Looked up from germline, CDR1 is MGHRA and CDR2 is YSYEKL. V lost 0 bases and J lost 4, with 9 bases in between. CDR3 sequence: CASSQDRQSTEAFF. CDR3 DNA: TGCGCCAGCAGCCAAGATAGACAGAGCACTGAAGCTTTCTTT.

The V and J genes are TRBV25-1 and TRBJ2-7; 8 bases match TRBD2. J gave up 6 bases and V 4 bases, and 11 bases lay outside the gene matches. The CDR3 covers 15 residues. Germline V gene sequence: CDR1 MGHDK, CDR2 SYGVNS. CDR3 coding DNA: TGTGCCAGCAGTGGACGACCGGGAGGGGATCGCGAGCAGTACTTC. Its translation is CASSGRPGGDREQYF.

The chain couples TRBV19 to TRBJ2-7; TRBD2 matches at 8 bases. The V gene end was trimmed by 4 bases and the J gene end by 3 bases; junction bases not matched to a gene: 8. CDR3 length: 15 residues. The germline V gene encodes CDR1 LNHDA and CDR2 SQIVND (reference sequence). CDR3 amino acids: CASSTSGTRGYEQYF. CDR3 coding DNA: TGTGCCAGTAGTACATCCGGGACTAGGGGCTACGAGCAGTACTTC.

The chain links TRBV29-1 to TRBJ1-1; 8 bases are shared with TRBD1. V lost 4 bases and J lost 6; bases outside the gene matches: 7. Per the germline V gene, CDR1 is SQVTM and CDR2 is ANQGSEA. The CDR3 contains 13 residues. CDR3 in amino acids: CSVGSGQGAEAFF. The DNA for the CDR3 is TGCAGCGTTGGTTCCGGACAGGGCGCTGAAGCTTTCTTT.

This rearrangement joins TRBV4-3 to TRBJ1-1; D gene ambiguous. This CDR3 spans 13 amino acids. The V end lost 1 base, the J end lost 6 bases, and 9 bases lay between the germline ends. Germline V gives CDR1 LGHNA, CDR2 YSLEER. The CDR3: CASSQVRGSEAFF. The CDR3 nucleotides are TGCGCCAGCAGCCAAGTCCGGGGATCTGAAGCTTTCTTT.

This clone was observed a few times. This chain joins TRBV6-5 and TRBJ2-7, with 7 bases identical to TRBD2. V trimming: 4 bases; J trimming: 0 bases; junction bases outside the gene matches: 6. Germline V gene lookup returns CDR1 MNHEY and CDR2 SVGAGI. The CDR3 length is 15 residues. The CDR3 loop reads CASSFGTTNSYEQYF. CDR3 coding DNA: TGTGCCAGCAGTTTCGGGACTACCAACTCCTACGAGCAGTACTTC.

This clone is a singleton in its sample. This chain uses TRBV11-2 with TRBJ1-4; D is possibly TRBD1 (5 bases). V was cut by 0 bases and J by 3 bases, with 8 bases left in between. The germline V gene encodes CDR1 SGHAT and CDR2 FQNNGV. This CDR3 has 15 residues. The CDR3 DNA reads TGTGCCAGCAGCTTAGACAGGGCCCCTAATGAAAAACTGTTTTTT. It translates to CASSLDRAPNEKLFF. The full variable domain, its missing parts supplied by reference TRBV11-2 and TRBJ1-4, is EAGVAQSPRYKIIEKRQSVAFWCNPISGHATLYWYQQILGQGPKLLIQFQNNGVVDDSQLPKDRFSAERLKGVDSTLKIQPAKLEDSAVYLCASSLDRAPNEKLFFGSGTQLSVL.

The chain employs TRBV7-6 and TRBJ1-2, with D perhaps matching TRBD1 (5 bases). The CDR3 runs 15 residues. CDR1 is SGHVS and CDR2 is FNYEAQ in the germline V gene. V was pared by 6 bases and J by 2 bases, with 16 bases between. CDR3 protein: CASRTHWGPNYGYTF. The CDR3 nucleotides read TGTGCCAGCAGAACCCATTGGGGCCCCAACTATGGCTACACCTTC.

This chain links TRBV5-1 with TRBJ1-2; 7 nucleotides agree with TRBD1. V lost 4 bases to trimming and J lost 3 bases; unmatched junction nucleotides: 18. The germline gives CDR1 SGHRS, CDR2 YFSETQ. CDR3 length equals 18 residues. CDR3 sequence: CASSKGAQTAFQDYGYTF. The CDR3, as DNA: TGCGCCAGCAGCAAGGGGGCGCAGACGGCTTTTCAGGACTATGGCTACACCTTC.

The chain links TRBV5-1 to TRBJ2-5; 9 nucleotides match TRBD1. The germline V gene encodes CDR1 SGHRS and CDR2 YFSETQ. V lost 5 bases and J lost 5; bases outside the gene matches: 7. The CDR3 spans 14 residues. CDR3 in DNA: TGCGCCAGCAGTACAGGGGGCTCAGGGGAGACCCAGTACTTC. Its translation is CASSTGGSGETQYF.

The genes are TRBV18 and TRBJ1-5; D uncertain. Germline V CDR1 and CDR2: KGHSH, LQKENI. The CDR3 runs 16 residues. Trimming cost V 4 bases and J 3 bases, with 16 bases left between them. CDR3 nucleotides: TGTGCCAGCTCACTCTCCGGCCAGGCCGCCAATCAGCCCCAGCATTTT. Amino acid sequence: CASSLSGQAANQPQHF.

The table lists this clone with a few counts. The V and J genes are TRBV18 and TRBJ1-6, with 9 bases fitting TRBD1. Germline values: CDR1 KGHSH, CDR2 LQKENI. The CDR3 length is 15 residues. V gave up 6 bases and J gave up 4 bases; unmatched junction bases: 4. CDR3 amino acids: CASSPGTGYNSPLHF. CDR3 nucleotides: TGTGCCAGCTCTCCCGGGACAGGGTATAATTCACCCCTCCACTTT.

V usage is TRBV5-1 and J usage is TRBJ2-5; 9 nucleotides line up with TRBD1. The CDR3 runs 15 residues. J gave up 5 bases and V 2 bases, and 7 bases lay outside the gene matches. CDR1 and CDR2 (germline): SGHRS, YFSETQ. CDR3 amino acids: CASSFTGGEGETQYF. The CDR3 DNA follows: TGCGCCAGCAGCTTTACAGGGGGCGAAGGGGAGACCCAGTACTTC.

The chain carries TRBV11-2 and TRBJ1-4; 10 bases are shared with TRBD1. Losses at the gene ends were 5 bases for V and 7 bases for J; bases not matched to a gene: 4. The CDR3 has 14 residues. Per the germline V gene, CDR1 is SGHAT and CDR2 is FQNNGV. The CDR3 DNA reads as TGTGCCAGCAGCCTCCGGACAGGGGGTGAAAAACTGTTTTTT. Translation gives CASSLRTGGEKLFF.

V and J are TRBV2 and TRBJ1-2, with D possibly TRBD1 on 6 matching bases. Germline values: CDR1 SNHLY, CDR2 FYNNEI. V lost 4 bases and J 5 bases, leaving 14 bases between the germline ends. This CDR3 region has 14 residues. The CDR3: CASSVDNRAYGYTF. The CDR3 region has the DNA TGTGCCAGCAGTGTAGATAACAGGGCGTATGGCTACACCTTC.

The CDR3 DNA reads as TGTGCCAGCAGCCCGGGGACAGGAACCTTGAACACTGAAGCTTTCTTT. Encoded protein: CASSPGTGTLNTEAFF. The chain joins TRBV14 to TRBJ1-1; the match to TRBD1 covers 8 bases. Trimming cost V 4 bases and J 0 bases; bases outside gene matches: 7. The CDR3 runs to 16 residues. Germline CDR1 SGHDN, CDR2 FVKESK.

The chain employs TRBV10-1 and TRBJ2-3; 9 nucleotides agree with TRBD2. This CDR3 contains 16 residues. The trim removed 0 bases at V and 9 bases at J, leaving 10 bases unmatched. Germline V gives CDR1 WNHNN, CDR2 SYGVQD (reference sequence). The CDR3 DNA is TGCGCCAGCAGTGAGTCCGGCGGGGGGGCCGGGGAAACGCAGTATTTT. Its protein is CASSESGGGAGETQYF.

The V call is TRBV7-2, the J call TRBJ2-6, with D possibly matching TRBD2 (6 bases). From germline, CDR1 is SGHTA and CDR2 FQGNSA. This CDR3 has 18 amino acids. Trimming removed 5 bases from V and 2 bases from J, with 19 bases in between. In nucleotides, the CDR3 is TGTGCCAGCAGCCCAGACTCCTCTTCGGGGGCTGGGGCCAACGTCCTGACTTTC. Translated: CASSPDSSSGAGANVLTF. The variable domain in full, with the rest retrieved from reference TRBV7-2 and TRBJ2-6, is GAGVSQSPSNKVTEKGKDVELRCDPISGHTALYWYRQSLGQGLEFLIYFQGNSAPDKSGLPSDRFSAERTGGSVSTLTIQRTQQEDSAVYLCASSPDSSSGAGANVLTFGAGSRLTVL.